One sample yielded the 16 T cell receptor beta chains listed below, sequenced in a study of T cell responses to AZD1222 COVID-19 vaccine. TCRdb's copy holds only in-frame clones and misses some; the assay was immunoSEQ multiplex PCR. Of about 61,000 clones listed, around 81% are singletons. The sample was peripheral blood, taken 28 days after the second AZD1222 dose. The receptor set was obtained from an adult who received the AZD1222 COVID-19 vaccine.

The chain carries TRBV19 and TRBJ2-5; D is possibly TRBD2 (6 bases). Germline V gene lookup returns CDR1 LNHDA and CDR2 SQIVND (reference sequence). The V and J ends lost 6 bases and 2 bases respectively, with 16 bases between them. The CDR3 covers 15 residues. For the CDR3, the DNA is TGTGCCAGTAGAGTAGCTAGCGCCCAGCAAGAGACCCAGTACTTC. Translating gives CASRVASAQQETQYF.

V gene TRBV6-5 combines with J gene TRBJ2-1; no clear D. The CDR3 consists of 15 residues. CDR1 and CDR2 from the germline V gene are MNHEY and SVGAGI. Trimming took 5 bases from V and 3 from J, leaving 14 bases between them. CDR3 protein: CASSRRGRGYNEQFF. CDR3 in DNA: TGTGCCAGCAGTCGACGAGGAAGAGGCTACAATGAGCAGTTCTTC.

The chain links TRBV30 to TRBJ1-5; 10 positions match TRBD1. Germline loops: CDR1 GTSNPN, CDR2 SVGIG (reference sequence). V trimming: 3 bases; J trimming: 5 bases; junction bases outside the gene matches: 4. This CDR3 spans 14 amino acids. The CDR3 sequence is CAWSTGTGDQPQHF. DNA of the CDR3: TGTGCCTGGAGCACCGGGACAGGGGATCAGCCCCAGCATTTT.

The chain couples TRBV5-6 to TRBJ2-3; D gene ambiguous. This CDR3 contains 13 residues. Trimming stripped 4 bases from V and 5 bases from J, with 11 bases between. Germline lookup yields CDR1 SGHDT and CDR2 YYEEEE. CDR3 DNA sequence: TGTGCCAGCAGCCCGAGACCCCGAGATACGCAGTATTTT. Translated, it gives CASSPRPRDTQYF.

DNA for the CDR3: TGTGCCAGCAGCCCTGTACGGGGAAAGGACAATGAGCAGTTCTTC. Translating gives CASSPVRGKDNEQFF. The J gene is TRBJ2-1, the V gene TRBV4-2; perhaps TRBD2 as D (5 bases). There are 15 residues in the CDR3. The ends were cut back, 4 bases at V and 5 bases at J, with 15 bases in the middle. CDR1 is LGHNA and CDR2 is YNFKEQ in the germline V gene.

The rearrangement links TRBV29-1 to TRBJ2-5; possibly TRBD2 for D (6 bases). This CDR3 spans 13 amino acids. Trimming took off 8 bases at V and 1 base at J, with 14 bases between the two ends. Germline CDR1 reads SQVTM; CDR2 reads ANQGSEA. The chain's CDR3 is CSSEVAAQETQYF. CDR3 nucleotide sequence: TGCAGCTCCGAAGTAGCGGCCCAAGAGACCCAGTACTTC.

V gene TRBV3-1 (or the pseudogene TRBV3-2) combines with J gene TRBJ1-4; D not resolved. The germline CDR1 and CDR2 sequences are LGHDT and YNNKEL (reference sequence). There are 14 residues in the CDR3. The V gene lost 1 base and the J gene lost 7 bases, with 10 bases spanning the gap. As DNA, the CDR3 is TGTGCCAGCAGCCAAGTAGGGTTTAGTGAAAAACTGTTTTTT. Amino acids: CASSQVGFSEKLFF.

The CDR3 sequence: CASSFRDSQETQYF. For the CDR3, the DNA is TGTGCCAGCAGTTTCAGGGACTCACAAGAGACCCAGTACTTC. The V and J genes are TRBV28 and TRBJ2-5; D possibly corresponds to TRBD2 (6 bases). Trimming took off 3 bases at V and 2 bases at J, with 10 bases between the two ends. CDR1 is MDHEN, CDR2 SYDVKM, per germline. This CDR3 is built from 14 residues. Supplemented by reference TRBV28 and TRBJ2-5, the full variable domain reads DVKVTQSSRYLVKRTGEKVFLECVQDMDHENMFWYRQDPGLGLRLIYFSYDVKMKEKGDIPEGYSVSREKKERFSLILESASTNQTSMYLCASSFRDSQETQYFGPGTRLLVL.

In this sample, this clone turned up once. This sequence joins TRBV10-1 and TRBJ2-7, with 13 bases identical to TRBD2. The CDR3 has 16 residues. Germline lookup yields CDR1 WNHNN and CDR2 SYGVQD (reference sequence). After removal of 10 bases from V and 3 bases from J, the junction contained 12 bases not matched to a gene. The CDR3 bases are TGCGCCAATCTTTCCGGGACTAGCGGGAACGGCTACGAGCAGTACTTC. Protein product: CANLSGTSGNGYEQYF.

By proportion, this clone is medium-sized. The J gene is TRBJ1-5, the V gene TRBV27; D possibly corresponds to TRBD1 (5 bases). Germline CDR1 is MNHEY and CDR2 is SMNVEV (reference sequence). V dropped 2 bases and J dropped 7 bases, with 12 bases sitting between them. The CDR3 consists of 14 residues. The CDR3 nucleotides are TGTGCCAGCAGTTTACAAAGGGGTGGGCAGCCCCAGCATTTT. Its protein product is CASSLQRGGQPQHF.

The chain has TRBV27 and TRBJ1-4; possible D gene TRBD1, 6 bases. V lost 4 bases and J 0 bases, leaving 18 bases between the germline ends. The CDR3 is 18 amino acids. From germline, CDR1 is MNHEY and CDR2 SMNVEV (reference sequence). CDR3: CASSSSLWGTSTNEKLFF. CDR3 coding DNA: TGTGCCAGCAGTTCCTCCCTCTGGGGGACATCAACTAATGAAAAACTGTTTTTT.

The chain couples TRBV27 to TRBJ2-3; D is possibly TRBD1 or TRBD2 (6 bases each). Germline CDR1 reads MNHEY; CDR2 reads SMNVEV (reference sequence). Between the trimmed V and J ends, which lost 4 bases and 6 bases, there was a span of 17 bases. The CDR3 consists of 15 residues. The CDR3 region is CASSSGQPGRDTQYF. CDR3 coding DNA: TGTGCCAGCAGTTCCGGACAGCCAGGGAGGGATACGCAGTATTTT.

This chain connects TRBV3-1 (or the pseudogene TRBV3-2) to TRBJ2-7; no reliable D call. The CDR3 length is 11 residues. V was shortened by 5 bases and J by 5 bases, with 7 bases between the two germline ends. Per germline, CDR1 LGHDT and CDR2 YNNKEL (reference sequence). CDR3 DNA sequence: TGTGCCAGCAGCGCCCAGGACGAGCAGTACTTC. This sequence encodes CASSAQDEQYF.

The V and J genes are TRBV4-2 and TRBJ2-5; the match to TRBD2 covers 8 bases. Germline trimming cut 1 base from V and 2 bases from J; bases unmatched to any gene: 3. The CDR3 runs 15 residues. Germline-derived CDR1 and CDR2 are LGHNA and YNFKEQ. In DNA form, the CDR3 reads TGTGCCAGCAGCCAAGGTACTAGCGGACAAGAGACCCAGTACTTC. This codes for CASSQGTSGQETQYF.

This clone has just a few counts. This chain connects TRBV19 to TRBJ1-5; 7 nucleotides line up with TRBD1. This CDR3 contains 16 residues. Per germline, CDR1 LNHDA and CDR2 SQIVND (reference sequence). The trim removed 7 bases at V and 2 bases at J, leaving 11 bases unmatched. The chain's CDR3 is CASKPQGGTGNQPQHF. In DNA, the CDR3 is TGTGCCAGTAAGCCCCAGGGGGGAACGGGCAATCAGCCCCAGCATTTT.

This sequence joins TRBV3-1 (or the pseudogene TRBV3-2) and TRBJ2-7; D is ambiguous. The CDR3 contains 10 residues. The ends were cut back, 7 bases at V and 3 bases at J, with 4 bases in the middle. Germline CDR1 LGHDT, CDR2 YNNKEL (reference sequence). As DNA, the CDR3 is TGTGCCAGCATCCACTACGAGCAGTACTTC. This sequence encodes CASIHYEQYF.